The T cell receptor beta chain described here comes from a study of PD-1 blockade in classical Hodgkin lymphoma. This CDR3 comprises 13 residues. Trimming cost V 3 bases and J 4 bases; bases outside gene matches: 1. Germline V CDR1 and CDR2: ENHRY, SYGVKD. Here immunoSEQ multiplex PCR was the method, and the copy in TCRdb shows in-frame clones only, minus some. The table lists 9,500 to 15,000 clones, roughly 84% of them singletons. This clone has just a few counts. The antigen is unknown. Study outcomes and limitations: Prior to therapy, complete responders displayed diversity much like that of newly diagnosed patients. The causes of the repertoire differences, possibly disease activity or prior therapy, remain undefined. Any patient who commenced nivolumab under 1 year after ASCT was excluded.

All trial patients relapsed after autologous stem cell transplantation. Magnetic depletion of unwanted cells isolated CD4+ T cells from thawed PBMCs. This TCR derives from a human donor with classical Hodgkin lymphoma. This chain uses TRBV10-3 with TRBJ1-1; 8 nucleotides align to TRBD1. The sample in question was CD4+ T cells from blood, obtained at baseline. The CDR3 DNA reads TGTGCCATCAGTGAAACAGGGGGCACTGAAGCTTTCTTT. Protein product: CAISETGGTEAFF.